These 21 T cell receptor beta chains came from one sample sequenced in a study of technical replicates of blood from several donors listed by TCRdb under 2017. Receptors were amplified or captured by the immunoSEQ multiplex PCR assay. TCRdb mirrors the immuneACCESS table, restricted to in-frame sequences. Some clones are absent from its copies; in checked studies, under half trace to an unresolved V gene, and the reason for the others is unknown. This sample has tens of thousands of clones in its table, and roughly 94% of those were observed once. 0.35% to 0.45% of the sample lies in the top ten. The sample comprised T cells isolated from PBMCs. The receptors come from a human donor in good health.

This clone was seen only a few times. V and J are TRBV30 and TRBJ1-1; a possible D gene is TRBD1 (6 bases). The CDR3 spans 15 residues. Germline CDR1 is GTSNPN and CDR2 is SVGIG (reference sequence). V lost 0 bases to trimming and J lost 3 bases, with 14 bases between them. The CDR3 region has the DNA TGTGCCTGGAGTGTACATGCAGGGGTGGACACTGAAGCTTTCTTT. Translated: CAWSVHAGVDTEAFF.

The chain combines TRBV18 with TRBJ2-1, with 12 bases lining up with TRBD2. J lost 10 bases, V lost 4 bases, and 11 bases had no gene match. CDR3 length: 16 residues. Germline CDR1 KGHSH, CDR2 LQKENI. CDR3 sequence reads: CASSLTRLAGAREQFF. CDR3 DNA: TGTGCCAGCTCACTTACAAGACTAGCGGGAGCACGGGAGCAGTTCTTC.

This chain connects TRBV4-1 to TRBJ1-5; TRBD1 matches at 9 bases. The CDR3 has 16 amino acids. The germline gives CDR1 MGHRA, CDR2 YSYEKL. The V gene end was trimmed by 1 base and the J gene end by 6 bases; junction bases not matched to a gene: 7. This CDR3 is CASSQGPGQGFQPQHF. For the CDR3, the DNA is TGCGCCAGCAGCCAAGGGCCGGGACAGGGTTTTCAGCCCCAGCATTTT.

V is TRBV10-3 and J is TRBJ1-4, with a weak D call TRBD1 (5 bases). The germline V gene encodes CDR1 ENHRY and CDR2 SYGVKD. Trimming took 3 bases from V and 0 from J, leaving 11 bases between them. This CDR3 comprises 16 residues. The CDR3 region is CAISDRGFATNEKLFF. CDR3 bases: TGTGCCATCAGTGATCGGGGGTTTGCAACTAATGAAAAACTGTTTTTT.

V usage is TRBV29-1 and J usage is TRBJ2-1; 8 nucleotides match TRBD2. The CDR3 consists of 14 residues. V shed 4 bases and J 4 bases; nucleotides not matched to a gene: 6. Germline values: CDR1 SQVTM, CDR2 ANQGSEA. The CDR3 is CSVGASGPYNEQFF. DNA for the CDR3: TGCAGCGTTGGGGCTAGCGGGCCTTACAATGAGCAGTTCTTC.

This chain joins TRBV27 and TRBJ2-1; D may be TRBD2 (5 bases). The CDR3 loop spans 16 amino acids. V lost 0 bases and J lost 7, with 16 bases in between. Per the germline V gene, CDR1 is MNHEY and CDR2 is SMNVEV (reference sequence). The CDR3 sequence is CASSLSAGTFRNEQFF. In DNA form, the CDR3 reads TGTGCCAGCAGTTTATCTGCGGGTACCTTTAGGAATGAGCAGTTCTTC.

This clone was counted between two and nine times. The rearrangement links TRBV29-1 to TRBJ1-5; D not certain. The V end was cut by 6 bases, the J end by 4 bases, with 13 bases between. The CDR3 has 13 amino acids. Germline CDR1 and CDR2: SQVTM and ANQGSEA. The CDR3 is CSVRPTVNQPQHF. In DNA, the CDR3 is TGCAGCGTCCGGCCGACTGTGAATCAGCCCCAGCATTTT.

This rearrangement joins TRBV5-6 to TRBJ1-2; a weak D match, TRBD1 (6 bases). This CDR3 contains 14 residues. With 0 bases removed from V and 8 bases from J, the gap between germline ends came to 14 bases. Per the germline V gene, CDR1 is SGHDT and CDR2 is YYEEEE. In nucleotides, the CDR3 is TGTGCCAGCAGCTTGGCTGCAGGGGCGAGGGGCTACACCTTC. Translated: CASSLAAGARGYTF.

CDR3 in amino acids: CASSRLAGGPADTQYF. The CDR3 DNA is TGTGCCAGCAGCCGACTAGCGGGAGGGCCGGCAGATACGCAGTATTTT. This rearrangement joins TRBV9 to TRBJ2-3; 14 bases line up with TRBD2. The germline gives CDR1 SGDLS, CDR2 YYNGEE. There are 16 residues in the CDR3. The trim removed 4 bases at V and 4 bases at J, leaving 5 bases unmatched. The full variable domain, its missing parts supplied by reference TRBV9 and TRBJ2-3, is DSGVTQTPKHLITATGQRVTLRCSPRSGDLSVYWYQQSLDQGLQFLIQYYNGEERAKGNILERFSAQQFPDLHSELNLSSLELGDSALYFCASSRLAGGPADTQYFGPGTRLTVL.

The genes are TRBV18 and TRBJ1-2; D is undetermined. The CDR3 is 13 amino acids. Trimming stripped 0 bases from V and 6 bases from J, with 8 bases between. Germline lookup yields CDR1 KGHSH and CDR2 LQKENI. The CDR3 protein is CASSPPNGDGYTF. The CDR3 bases are TGTGCCAGCTCACCACCAAACGGAGATGGCTACACCTTC. Based on the CDR3 plus reference TRBV18 and TRBJ1-2, the full variable domain is NAGVMQNPRHLVRRRGQEARLRCSPMKGHSHVYWYRQLPEEGLKFMVYLQKENIIDESGMPKERFSAEFPKEGPSILRIQQVVRGDSAAYFCASSPPNGDGYTFGSGTRLTVV.

The J gene is TRBJ1-5, the V gene TRBV25-1; possibly TRBD1 for D (6 bases). Trimming cost V 1 base and J 3 bases, with 10 bases left between them. CDR1 is MGHDK, CDR2 SYGVNS, per germline. The CDR3 runs to 15 residues. The CDR3 DNA is TGTGCCAGCAGTGAATCGACAGGAGCCAATCAGCCCCAGCATTTT. This translates into CASSESTGANQPQHF.

The V and J genes are TRBV19 and TRBJ2-7; D is undetermined. CDR1 is LNHDA and CDR2 is SQIVND in the germline V gene (reference sequence). With 4 bases removed from V and 2 bases from J, the gap between germline ends came to 9 bases. This CDR3 is 13 amino acids long. The CDR3 DNA follows: TGTGCCAGTAGTAGAGGTGCGCCCTACGAGCAGTACTTC. Its protein product is CASSRGAPYEQYF.

This rearrangement joins TRBV9 to TRBJ1-2; 9 nucleotides line up with TRBD1. Germline CDR1 is SGDLS and CDR2 is YYNGEE. J was trimmed by 4 bases and V by 4 bases; bases with no gene match: 5. The CDR3 is made up of 14 amino acids. The CDR3: CASSLDRGGYGYTF. The CDR3 DNA reads TGTGCCAGCAGCTTGGACAGGGGAGGCTATGGCTACACCTTC.

The chain recombines TRBV27 with TRBJ2-1; 10 bases match TRBD2. Germline trimming cut 2 bases from V and 7 bases from J; bases unmatched to any gene: 5. The CDR3 runs to 15 residues. Per the germline V gene, CDR1 is MNHEY and CDR2 is SMNVEV (reference sequence). The CDR3 nucleotides read TGTGCCAGCAGTTTACTAGCGGGAGTACGGAATGAGCAGTTCTTC. This codes for CASSLLAGVRNEQFF.

This clone was seen just once. The chain couples TRBV28 to TRBJ1-5, with TRBD1 matching over 7 bases. This CDR3 is 16 amino acids long. Germline V gene lookup returns CDR1 MDHEN and CDR2 SYDVKM. The V segment lost 5 bases and the J segment 3 bases; nucleotides outside the gene matches: 10. The CDR3 here is CASSQGTGVANQPQHF. In nucleotides, the CDR3 is TGTGCCAGCAGTCAGGGAACAGGGGTTGCCAATCAGCCCCAGCATTTT.

V gene TRBV2 combines with J gene TRBJ1-3; possibly TRBD1 for D (5 bases). The germline CDR1 and CDR2 sequences are SNHLY and FYNNEI. V lost 6 bases and J 7 bases, leaving 13 bases between the germline ends. CDR3 size: 13 residues. The CDR3 coding sequence is TGTGCCAGCAGGGGCTCTGGGGCGAACACCATATATTTT. This gives the protein CASRGSGANTIYF. Based on the CDR3 plus reference TRBV2 and TRBJ1-3, the full variable domain is EPEVTQTPSHQVTQMGQEVILRCVPISNHLYFYWYRQILGQKVEFLVSFYNNEISEKSEIFDDQFSVERPDGSNFTLKIRSTKLEDSAMYFCASRGSGANTIYFGEGSWLTVV.

V usage is TRBV30 and J usage is TRBJ2-5; 9 bases align to TRBD2. There are 14 residues in the CDR3. The germline V gene encodes CDR1 GTSNPN and CDR2 SVGIG (reference sequence). Trimming took 2 bases from V and 3 from J; bases not matched to a gene: 4. The CDR3 loop reads CAWSWVAGEETQYF. The CDR3 DNA follows: TGTGCCTGGAGTTGGGTAGCGGGAGAAGAGACCCAGTACTTC. The full variable domain, completed using reference TRBV30 and TRBJ2-5, is SQTIHQWPATLVQPVGSPLSLECTVEGTSNPNLYWYRQAAGRGLQLLFYSVGIGQISSEVPQNLSASRPQDRQFILSSKKLLLSDSGFYLCAWSWVAGEETQYFGPGTRLLVL.

The chain recombines TRBV7-9 with TRBJ2-7; D perhaps matches TRBD2 (6 bases). The germline V gene encodes CDR1 SEHNR and CDR2 FQNEAQ (reference sequence). With 6 bases removed from V and 4 bases from J, the gap between germline ends came to 19 bases. The CDR3 sequence is 15 residues long. The DNA of the CDR3 is TGTGCCAGCAGGGCGAAGGGCGGGACCTCATACGAGCAGTACTTC. Protein product: CASRAKGGTSYEQYF. The whole variable domain, remainder taken from reference TRBV7-9 and TRBJ2-7, is DTGVSQNPRHKITKRGQNVTFRCDPISEHNRLYWYRQTLGQGPEFLTYFQNEAQLEKSRLLSDRFSAERPKGSFSTLEIQRTEQGDSAMYLCASRAKGGTSYEQYFGPGTRLTVT.

The V and J genes are TRBV5-4 and TRBJ2-1, with D possibly TRBD2 on 5 matching bases. The CDR3 contains 14 residues. Trimming left V 8 bases short and J 8 bases short, with 20 bases between. CDR1 and CDR2 (germline): SGHNT, YYREEE (reference sequence). The CDR3 protein is CASPDLGATDEQFF. The CDR3 nucleotides are TGTGCCAGTCCCGACCTGGGAGCCACCGATGAGCAGTTCTTC.

The rearrangement links TRBV10-1 to TRBJ2-7; 7 bases are shared with TRBD1. The CDR3 totals 13 residues. Germline CDR1 and CDR2: WNHNN and SYGVQD (reference sequence). V shed 6 bases and J 2 bases; nucleotides not matched to a gene: 4. The CDR3 sequence is CASSLTGPYEQYF. CDR3 DNA sequence: TGCGCCAGCAGCTTGACAGGGCCCTACGAGCAGTACTTC.

The chain links TRBV4-1 to TRBJ2-7; a weak D match, TRBD2 (6 bases). The CDR3 contains 15 residues. CDR1 and CDR2 from the germline V gene are MGHRA and YSYEKL. The V and J ends lost 0 bases and 2 bases respectively, with 11 bases between them. CDR3 protein: CASSQDLGEAYEQYF. CDR3 in DNA: TGCGCCAGCAGCCAAGATCTAGGGGAGGCCTACGAGCAGTACTTC.